These T cell receptor beta chains were read from a single sample in a study of neurological immune-mediated disorders. TCRdb re-called the 5' RACE reads through MiXCR, storing one row per CDR3 protein. The sample lists 60,000 to 90,000 distinct CDR3 sequences, 10% to 13% occurring once. Sequencing input: PBMCs. The origin of the receptors is a man aged 25 to 40 in good health. Each CDR3 is given with its conserved first and last residue. Fields, in order: V gene, D gene, J gene, clone size, CDR3 protein, CDR3 DNA. A D gene is named only where the DNA matches it firmly. Not every row has a clone size; where given, it reads once, few, many or a size class.

>TRBV18|-|TRBJ2-7|-
CASSPSTGANYEQYF
TGTGCCAGCTCGCCCTCAACCGGGGCGAACTACGAGCAGTACTTC
>TRBV6-2/TRBV6-3|-|TRBJ2-1|many
CASGGSGEQFF
TGTGCCAGCGGGGGCTCGGGTGAGCAGTTCTTC
>TRBV28|-|TRBJ1-1|many
CASSLLGEMNTEAFF
TGTGCCAGCAGTTTATTGGGGGAGATGAACACTGAAGCTTTCTTT
>TRBV15|-|TRBJ1-2|few
CATSRTRDTTYGYTF
TGTGCCACCAGCAGAACCCGGGACACCACCTATGGCTACACCTTC
>TRBV27|TRBD2|TRBJ2-2|many
CASSFLGSGTSGRGTGELFF
TGTGCCAGCAGTTTCCTTGGGTCAGGGACTAGCGGGAGGGGCACCGGGGAGCTGTTTTTT
>TRBV11-2|-|TRBJ2-3|few
CASSQGGTQYF
TGTGCCAGCAGCCAGGGGGGTACGCAGTATTTT
>TRBV3-1|-|TRBJ2-7|many
CASSLRGSYEQYF
TGTGCCAGCAGCCTACGCGGTTCCTACGAGCAGTACTTC
>TRBV4-1|-|TRBJ1-2|many
CASSQEIRVLAGYTF
TGCGCCAGCAGCCAAGAGATCAGGGTCTTGGCTGGCTACACCTTC
>TRBV29-1|TRBD1|TRBJ2-6|many
CSVRGGAGSGANVLTF
TGCAGCGTCCGAGGGGGCGCCGGCTCTGGGGCCAACGTCCTGACTTTC
>TRBV28|-|TRBJ2-7|many
CASSPIGQGLYYEQYF
TGTGCCAGCAGCCCCATTGGGCAGGGGCTCTACTACGAGCAGTACTTC
>TRBV7-2|-|TRBJ2-7|many
CASSLMRTISYEQYF
TGTGCCAGCAGCTTAATGAGGACTATCTCCTACGAGCAGTACTTC
>TRBV27|-|TRBJ2-7|few
CASSLSMIGSYEQYF
TGTGCCAGCAGTTTATCGATGATTGGGTCCTACGAGCAGTACTTC
>TRBV29-1|-|TRBJ2-3|many
CSASPDTQYF
TGCAGCGCGAGCCCAGATACGCAGTATTTT
>TRBV4-2|-|TRBJ2-2|many
CASSQEFKRDTGELFF
TGTGCCAGCAGCCAAGAATTTAAGAGGGACACCGGGGAGCTGTTTTTT
>TRBV4-1|TRBD2|TRBJ2-1|many
CASSRFSGREANEQFF
TGCGCCAGCAGCCGTTTTAGCGGGAGGGAGGCCAATGAGCAGTTCTTC
>TRBV24-1|-|TRBJ2-5|many
CATSDPVGLQETQYF
TGTGCCACCAGTGATCCCGTGGGACTCCAAGAGACCCAGTACTTC
>TRBV27|-|TRBJ2-6|-
CASSPDWALGGANVLTF
TGTGCCAGCAGTCCCGACTGGGCCCTCGGTGGGGCCAACGTCCTGACTTTC
>TRBV28|TRBD2|TRBJ2-2|many
CASSFLGGTGELFF
TGTGCCAGCAGTTTTTTGGGGGGGACCGGGGAGCTGTTTTTT
>TRBV7-2|-|TRBJ1-1|many
CASSLELFWGRHTEAFF
TGTGCCAGCAGCTTAGAATTATTTTGGGGAAGGCACACTGAAGCTTTCTTT
>TRBV28|TRBD1|TRBJ1-1|many
CAIRDSLRGNTEAFF
TGTGCCATTAGGGACAGCCTAAGGGGGAACACTGAAGCTTTCTTT
>TRBV5-1|-|TRBJ2-5|many
CASASGGRWQETQYF
TGCGCCAGCGCCTCCGGAGGGAGGTGGCAAGAGACCCAGTACTTC
>TRBV7-2|-|TRBJ2-2|many
CASGLTANTGELFF
TGTGCCAGCGGGCTAACTGCGAACACCGGGGAGCTGTTTTTT
>TRBV7-9|TRBD2|TRBJ2-3|many
CASALAGVADTQYF
TGTGCCAGCGCTCTAGCGGGAGTCGCAGATACGCAGTATTTT
>TRBV15|TRBD1|TRBJ2-5|many
CATSRGVQGNLGKETQYF
TGTGCCACCAGCAGAGGGGTACAGGGGAACCTTGGAAAAGAGACCCAGTACTTC
>TRBV5-1|TRBD2|TRBJ2-1|many
CASSSTSGVYNEQFF
TGCGCCAGCAGCTCGACTAGCGGGGTCTACAATGAGCAGTTCTTC
>TRBV20-1|-|TRBJ1-2|many
CSASHLEYGYTF
TGCAGTGCTAGCCACCTCGAATATGGCTACACCTTC
>TRBV7-2|-|TRBJ2-5|-
CASSLALLGPGETQYF
TGTGCCAGCAGCTTAGCCCTACTAGGACCTGGGGAGACCCAGTACTTC
>TRBV30|-|TRBJ2-7|-
CAWSGSYEQYF
TGTGCCTGGAGTGGATCCTACGAGCAGTACTTC
>TRBV28|-|TRBJ2-7|many
CASQVDANSYEQYF
TGTGCCTCCCAGGTAGACGCGAACTCCTACGAGCAGTACTTC
>TRBV12-3/TRBV12-4|-|TRBJ2-1|many
CASTSLIGSSYNEQFF
TGTGCCAGCACTTCCCTTATCGGAAGCTCCTACAATGAGCAGTTCTTC
>TRBV10-3|-|TRBJ2-6|many
CAISESSGRTSSGANVLTF
TGTGCCATCAGTGAGTCGAGTGGCAGAACCAGCTCTGGGGCCAACGTCCTGACTTTC
>TRBV20-1|-|TRBJ2-7|many
CSVRGRAVEQYF
TGCAGTGTTAGGGGGAGGGCCGTCGAGCAGTACTTC
>TRBV15|-|TRBJ2-7|many
CATSRGGSSYEQYF
TGTGCCACCAGCAGAGGAGGGAGCTCCTACGAGCAGTACTTC
>TRBV15|TRBD2|TRBJ2-1|many
CATSRGLADEQFF
TGTGCCACCAGCAGAGGGCTAGCGGATGAGCAGTTCTTC
>TRBV7-2|-|TRBJ2-5|many
CASSLAWGRTGETQYF
TGTGCCAGCAGCTTAGCGTGGGGCCGAACGGGAGAGACCCAGTACTTC
>TRBV20-1|TRBD2|TRBJ2-3|many
CSAGRLAGGDYTQYF
TGCAGTGCTGGCAGACTAGCGGGAGGAGACTATACGCAGTATTTT
>TRBV7-2|-|TRBJ1-1|many
CASSLYQGKNTEAFF
TGTGCCAGCAGCTTATATCAGGGAAAGAACACTGAAGCTTTCTTT
>TRBV6-2/TRBV6-3|-|TRBJ1-1|-
CASRVQGNTEAFF
TGTGCCAGCAGAGTACAGGGGAACACTGAAGCTTTCTTT
>TRBV15|TRBD1|TRBJ1-3|many
CATSRVQGLSGNTIYF
TGTGCCACCAGCAGAGTACAGGGGCTCTCTGGAAACACCATATATTTT
>TRBV5-1|-|TRBJ2-6|few
CASSLEAGGVSGANVLTF
TGCGCCAGCAGCTTGGAGGCAGGGGGGGTCTCTGGGGCCAACGTCCTGACTTTC
>TRBV3-1|-|TRBJ2-1|few
CASSQVPGQGSGSSSNEQFF
TGTGCCAGCAGCCAAGTCCCGGGACAGGGTAGCGGGAGCTCGTCGAATGAGCAGTTCTTC
>TRBV7-6|-|TRBJ1-1|-
CASSPPGHSGTFF
TGTGCCAGCAGCCCTCCGGGACATTCAGGAACTTTCTTT
>TRBV6-1|-|TRBJ2-2|-
CASSEVGWQNTGELFF
TGTGCCAGCAGTGAAGTCGGATGGCAGAACACCGGGGAGCTGTTTTTT
>TRBV7-2|TRBD2|TRBJ2-5|many
CASSLLGTSGETQYF
TGTGCCAGCAGCTTGCTCGGGACTAGCGGAGAGACCCAGTACTTC